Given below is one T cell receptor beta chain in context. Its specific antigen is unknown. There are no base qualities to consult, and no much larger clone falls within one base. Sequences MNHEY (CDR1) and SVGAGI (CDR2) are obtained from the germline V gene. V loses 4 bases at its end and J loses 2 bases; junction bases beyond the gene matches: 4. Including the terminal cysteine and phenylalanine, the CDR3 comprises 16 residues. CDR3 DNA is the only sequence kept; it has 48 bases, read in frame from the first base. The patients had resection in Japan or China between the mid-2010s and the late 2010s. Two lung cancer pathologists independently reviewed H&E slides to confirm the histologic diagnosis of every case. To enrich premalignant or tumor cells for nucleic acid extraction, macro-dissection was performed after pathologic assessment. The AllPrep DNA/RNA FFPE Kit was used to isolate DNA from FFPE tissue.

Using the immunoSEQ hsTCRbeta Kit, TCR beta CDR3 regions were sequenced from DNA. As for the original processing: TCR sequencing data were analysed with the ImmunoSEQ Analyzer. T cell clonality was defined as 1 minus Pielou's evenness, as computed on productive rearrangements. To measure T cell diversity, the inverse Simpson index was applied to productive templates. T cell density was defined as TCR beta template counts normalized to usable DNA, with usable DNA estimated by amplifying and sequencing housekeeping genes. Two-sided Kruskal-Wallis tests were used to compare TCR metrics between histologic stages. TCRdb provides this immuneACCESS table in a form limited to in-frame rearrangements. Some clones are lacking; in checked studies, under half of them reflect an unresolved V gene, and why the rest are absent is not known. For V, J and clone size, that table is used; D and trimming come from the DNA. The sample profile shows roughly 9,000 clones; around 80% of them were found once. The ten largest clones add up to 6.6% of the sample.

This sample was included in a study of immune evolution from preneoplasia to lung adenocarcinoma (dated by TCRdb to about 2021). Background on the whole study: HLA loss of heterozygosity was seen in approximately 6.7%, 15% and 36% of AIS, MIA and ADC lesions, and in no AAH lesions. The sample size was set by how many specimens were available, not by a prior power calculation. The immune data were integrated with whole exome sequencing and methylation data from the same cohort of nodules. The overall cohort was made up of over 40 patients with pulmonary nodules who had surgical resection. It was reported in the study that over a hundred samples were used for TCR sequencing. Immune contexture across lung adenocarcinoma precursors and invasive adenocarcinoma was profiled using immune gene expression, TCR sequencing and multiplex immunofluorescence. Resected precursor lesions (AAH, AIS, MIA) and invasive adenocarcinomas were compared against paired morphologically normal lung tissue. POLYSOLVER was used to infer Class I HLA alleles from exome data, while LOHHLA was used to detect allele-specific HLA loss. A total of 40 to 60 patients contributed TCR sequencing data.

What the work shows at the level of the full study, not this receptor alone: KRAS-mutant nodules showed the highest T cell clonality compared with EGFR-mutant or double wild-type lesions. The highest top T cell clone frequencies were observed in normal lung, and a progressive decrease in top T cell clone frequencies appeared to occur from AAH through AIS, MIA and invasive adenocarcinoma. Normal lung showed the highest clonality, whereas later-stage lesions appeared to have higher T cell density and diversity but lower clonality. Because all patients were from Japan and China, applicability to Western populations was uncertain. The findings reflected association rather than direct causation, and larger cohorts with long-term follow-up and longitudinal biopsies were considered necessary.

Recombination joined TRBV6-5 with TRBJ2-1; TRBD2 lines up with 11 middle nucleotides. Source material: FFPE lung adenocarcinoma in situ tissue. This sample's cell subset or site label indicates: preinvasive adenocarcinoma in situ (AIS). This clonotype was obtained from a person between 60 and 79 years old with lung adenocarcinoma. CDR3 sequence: CASSSSGGTPYNEQFF. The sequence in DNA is TGTGCCAGCAGTTCTAGCGGGGGGACACCCTACAATGAGCAGTTCTTC.